The entry that follows covers one T cell receptor (beta chain) sequence. This record belongs to a study of blood T cell repertoires in COVID-19. About the study: Samples came from the United States, Italy and Spain, spanning acute and convalescent COVID-19. Sources were T cells, B-cell-depleted T cells, or PBMCs; the material itself was cDNA or gDNA.

Clones were read by immunoSEQ multiplex PCR, and TCRdb kept only the in-frame ones, dropping some. The sample includes 65,000 to 95,000 clones, roughly 82% of them seen just once. This CDR3 spans 14 amino acids. V lost 5 bases and J lost 5, with 13 bases in between. Germline CDR1 SGHTA, CDR2 FQGNSA. Material: peripheral blood. This receptor was obtained from a woman aged 50 to 60 with acute or convalescent COVID-19. The V gene is TRBV7-2, the J gene TRBJ1-5; tentatively, D is TRBD1 (5 bases). DNA for the CDR3: TGTGCCAGCAGCACACGGCAGGGTGATCAGCCCCAGCATTTT. Its translation is CASSTRQGDQPQHF.